This T cell receptor (beta chain) is drawn from a study of blood T cell repertoires in COVID-19. Study at large: COVID-19 samples from acute and convalescent phases originated in the United States, Italy and Spain. Nucleic acid was either cDNA or gDNA, and it came from T cells, B-cell-depleted T cells, or PBMCs.

Per the study methods: Amplification from reference gene primers served as the basis for estimated nucleated cell counts. Profiling relied on immunoSEQ multiplex PCR, and the TCRdb table lists in-frame clones only, not all of them. For V, J and clone size, that table is used; D and trimming come from the DNA. Of about 45,000 clones listed, about 90% are singletons. The germline CDR1 and CDR2 sequences are SQVTM and ANQGSEA. V lost 5 bases to trimming and J lost 2 bases, with 13 bases between them. The CDR3 length is 14 residues. The chain employs TRBV29-1 and TRBJ1-5, with a weak D call TRBD1 (5 bases). This receptor was identified in a human donor in a cohort sampled during active COVID-19. What was sequenced was peripheral blood. CDR3 region: CSVSPSGGNQPQHF. CDR3 in DNA: TGCAGCGTTTCCCCGTCGGGGGGCAATCAGCCCCAGCATTTT.